What follows are 15 T cell receptor beta chains derived from one specimen sequenced in a study of blood T cell repertoires in COVID-19. Libraries were prepared by immunoSEQ multiplex PCR; TCRdb keeps only in-frame clonotypes and omits some of them. Of more than 250,000 clones detected, about nine tenths appear once; the ten largest clones hold about 2.6%. Input material: PBMCs or T cells enriched from blood (not recorded which). The origin of the receptors is a woman between 18 and 29 years old who had recovered from COVID-19.

This clone was found once. The J gene is TRBJ2-2, the V gene TRBV5-1, with 7 bases that match TRBD1. This CDR3 has 18 amino acids. Germline lookup yields CDR1 SGHRS and CDR2 YFSETQ. Losses at the gene ends were 3 bases for V and 0 bases for J; bases not matched to a gene: 11. The CDR3 DNA is TGCGCCAGCAGCTCACCAGAGAACAGGGGCGCGAACACCGGGGAGCTGTTTTTT. It encodes CASSSPENRGANTGELFF. The full variable domain, completed using reference TRBV5-1 and TRBJ2-2, is KAGVTQTPRYLIKTRGQQVTLSCSPISGHRSVSWYQQTPGQGLQFLFEYFSETQRNKGNFPGRFSGRQFSNSRSEMNVSTLELGDSALYLCASSSPENRGANTGELFFGEGSRLTVL.

The chain couples TRBV27 to TRBJ1-1; D ambiguous. The V gene's germline CDR1 is MNHEY and CDR2 SMNVEV (reference sequence). CDR3 length: 13 amino acids. Trimming removed 10 bases at V and 1 base at J, with 13 bases between. CDR3 amino acids: CATRRRGNTEAFF. CDR3 sequence (DNA): TGTGCCACTCGACGGCGGGGGAACACTGAAGCTTTCTTT.

The gene calls are TRBV12-3 or TRBV12-4 and TRBJ1-1; the D is unclear. The CDR3 spans 11 residues. V gave up 10 bases and J gave up 0 bases, with 6 bases separating them. The CDR3 DNA follows: TGTGCCACAGTCATGAACACTGAAGCTTTCTTT. Translated, it gives CATVMNTEAFF.

The count of this clone is one. CDR3 in amino acids: CASSPGQGSYNEQFF. CDR3 nucleotides: TGCGCCAGCAGCCCAGGACAGGGCTCCTACAATGAGCAGTTCTTC. The chain combines TRBV5-1 with TRBJ2-1; TRBD1 aligns across 8 bases. The ends lost 4 bases at V and 0 bases at J; junction bases unmatched: 3. Per germline, CDR1 SGHRS and CDR2 YFSETQ. The CDR3 length is 15 residues.

The chain's CDR3 is CASSSTGSVNTEAFF. CDR3 in DNA: TGCGCCAGCAGTTCGACAGGCTCTGTGAACACTGAAGCTTTCTTT. The rearrangement links TRBV5-1 to TRBJ1-1; D may be TRBD1 (6 bases). Germline V gives CDR1 SGHRS, CDR2 YFSETQ. Trimming stripped 5 bases from V and 0 bases from J, with 14 bases between. The CDR3 spans 15 residues.

The chain couples TRBV19 to TRBJ2-3; TRBD1 aligns across 12 bases. The CDR3 consists of 15 residues. V lost 6 bases, J lost 3 bases, and 4 bases stayed unmatched. Looked up from germline, CDR1 is LNHDA and CDR2 is SQIVND (reference sequence). This CDR3 reads CASSGTGGATDTQYF. In DNA, the CDR3 is TGTGCCAGTAGCGGGACAGGGGGCGCAACAGATACGCAGTATTTT.

This chain uses TRBV5-1 with TRBJ1-1; D is perhaps TRBD1 (6 bases). The CDR3 has 14 residues. The ends were cut back, 1 base at V and 3 bases at J, with 10 bases in the middle. Per the germline V gene, CDR1 is SGHRS and CDR2 is YFSETQ. CDR3 sequence reads: CASSLTGQDTEAFF. In DNA form, the CDR3 reads TGCGCCAGCAGCTTGACAGGGCAGGACACTGAAGCTTTCTTT.

The rearrangement uses TRBV27 and TRBJ2-1; 7 bases align to TRBD1. Germline V gene sequence: CDR1 MNHEY, CDR2 SMNVEV (reference sequence). J was trimmed by 7 bases and V by 1 base; bases with no gene match: 10. The CDR3 covers 16 residues. The CDR3, as DNA: TGTGCCAGCAGTTTATTGGGATGGCAGGACAGGAATGAGCAGTTCTTC. Protein product: CASSLLGWQDRNEQFF.

The chain has TRBV9 and TRBJ2-7, with D uncertain. Germline loops: CDR1 SGDLS, CDR2 YYNGEE. V gave up 1 base and J gave up 1 base, with 12 bases separating them. The CDR3 runs to 15 residues. CDR3 protein: CASSVFPGSSYEQYF. In DNA form, the CDR3 reads TGTGCCAGCAGCGTATTCCCCGGGTCGTCCTACGAGCAGTACTTC.

This clone was recorded at least ten times. This rearrangement joins TRBV2 to TRBJ2-1, with no clear D. CDR3 length: 13 residues. The germline CDR1 and CDR2 sequences are SNHLY and FYNNEI. V was clipped by 7 bases and J by 8 bases, with 15 bases between them. CDR3 sequence (DNA): TGTGCCAGCAATTGGGCCTCCTTGGATGAGCAGTTCTTC. Protein: CASNWASLDEQFF.

The V and J genes are TRBV18 and TRBJ1-1; 9 positions agree with TRBD1. From germline, CDR1 is KGHSH and CDR2 LQKENI. Losses at the gene ends were 6 bases for V and 4 bases for J; bases not matched to a gene: 18. This CDR3 region has 18 residues. This CDR3 reads CASSPKKELDRGSTEAFF. The CDR3 region has the DNA TGTGCCAGCTCCCCCAAGAAAGAGTTAGACAGGGGGAGCACTGAAGCTTTCTTT.

The J gene is TRBJ2-7, the V gene TRBV10-3, with 10 bases lining up with TRBD1. CDR3 length: 14 amino acids. Losses at the gene ends were 4 bases for V and 3 bases for J; bases not matched to a gene: 3. Germline V lookup: CDR1 ENHRY, CDR2 SYGVKD. Here the CDR3 reads CAISAGQGFYEQYF. CDR3 nucleotide sequence: TGTGCCATCAGTGCGGGACAGGGGTTCTACGAGCAGTACTTC.

The chain recombines TRBV29-1 with TRBJ2-3; 7 bases fit TRBD1. The CDR3 has 14 amino acids. Trimming took 5 bases from V and 0 from J; bases not matched to a gene: 5. The germline V gene has CDR1 SQVTM and CDR2 ANQGSEA. CDR3 sequence (DNA): TGCAGCGTTCGATGGACAGGTAGCACAGATACGCAGTATTTT. Protein sequence: CSVRWTGSTDTQYF.

The chain combines TRBV6-5 with TRBJ2-2, with TRBD1 as a possible D gene (6 bases). The germline V and J ends were trimmed by 8 bases and 3 bases, with 16 bases remaining between them. The CDR3 contains 15 residues. CDR1 and CDR2 from the germline V gene are MNHEY and SVGAGI. CDR3 bases: TGTGCCAGCCAAAAACAACAGGGACACACCGGGGAGCTGTTTTTT. Translated, it gives CASQKQQGHTGELFF.

The chain recombines TRBV28 with TRBJ2-7; 8 bases map to TRBD1. V shed 6 bases, J shed 3 bases, and the junction held 13 bases outside the gene matches. Germline-derived CDR1 and CDR2 are MDHEN and SYDVKM. This CDR3 region has 16 residues. This chain's CDR3 is CASSFKSGQASYEQYF. CDR3 in DNA: TGTGCCAGCAGCTTTAAATCGGGACAGGCCAGCTACGAGCAGTACTTC.